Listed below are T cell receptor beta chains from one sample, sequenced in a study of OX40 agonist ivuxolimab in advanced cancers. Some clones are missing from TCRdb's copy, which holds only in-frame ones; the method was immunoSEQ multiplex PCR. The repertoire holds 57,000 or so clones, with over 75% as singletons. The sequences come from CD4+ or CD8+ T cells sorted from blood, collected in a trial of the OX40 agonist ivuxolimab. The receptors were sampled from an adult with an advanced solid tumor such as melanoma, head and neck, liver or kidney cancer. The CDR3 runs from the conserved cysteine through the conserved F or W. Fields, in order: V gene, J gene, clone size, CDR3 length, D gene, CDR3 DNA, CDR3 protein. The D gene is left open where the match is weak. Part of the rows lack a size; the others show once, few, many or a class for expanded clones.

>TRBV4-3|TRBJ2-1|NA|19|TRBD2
TGCGCCAGTTCAGAAGGACTAGCGGGGTTAGTCCTCTCCTACAATGAGCAGTTCTTC
CASSEGLAGLVLSYNEQFF
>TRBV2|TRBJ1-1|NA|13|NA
TGTGCCAGCAGTGACAACAGGGCCACTGAAGCTTTCTTT
CASSDNRATEAFF
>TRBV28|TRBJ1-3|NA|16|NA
TGTGCCAGCAGTTTCCCGGGGTCGTACTCTGGAAACACCATATATTTT
CASSFPGSYSGNTIYF
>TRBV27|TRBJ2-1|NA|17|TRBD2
TGTGCCAGCAGTCCTACTCCCCTCGGCGGGAGCTACAATGAGCAGTTCTTC
CASSPTPLGGSYNEQFF
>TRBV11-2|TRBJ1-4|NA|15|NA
TGTGCCAGCAGCTTAGTATCGTATTCCAATGAAAAACTGTTTTTT
CASSLVSYSNEKLFF
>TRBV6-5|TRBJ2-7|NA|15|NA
TGTGCCAGCAGTTACTCGATAGGGGACTCCTACGAGCAGTACTTC
CASSYSIGDSYEQYF
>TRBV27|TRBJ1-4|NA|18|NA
TGTGCCAGCAGCCGCATATTCCCCGTAGGGTTAACTAATGAAAAACTGTTTTTT
CASSRIFPVGLTNEKLFF
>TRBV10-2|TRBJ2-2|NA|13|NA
TGCGCCAGCCTAACAGGGACCACCGGGGAGCTGTTTTTT
CASLTGTTGELFF
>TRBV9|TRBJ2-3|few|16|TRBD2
TGTGCCAGCAGCGTAGAGACTAGCGGGTACACAGATACGCAGTATTTT
CASSVETSGYTDTQYF
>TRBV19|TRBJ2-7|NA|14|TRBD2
TGTGCCAGTAGTATCGGGGGGGACTCCTACGAGCAGTACTTC
CASSIGGDSYEQYF
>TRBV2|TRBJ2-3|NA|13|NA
TGTGCCAGCAGTCAAAGGGGCACAGATACGCAGTATTTT
CASSQRGTDTQYF
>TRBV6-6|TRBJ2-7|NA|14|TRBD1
TGTGCCAGCAGTTACTCGGGACAGGGGTACGAGCAGTACTTC
CASSYSGQGYEQYF
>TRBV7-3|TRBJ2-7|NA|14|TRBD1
TGTGCCAGCAGCGCGCCGGGACAGGGCTACGAGCAGTACTTC
CASSAPGQGYEQYF
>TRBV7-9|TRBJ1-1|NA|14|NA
TGTGCCAGCAGCTTAGTTAGGCCCGACGCTGAAGCTTTCTTT
CASSLVRPDAEAFF
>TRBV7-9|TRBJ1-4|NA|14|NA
TGTGCCAGCAGCCCTCCGGGGGCGGGTGAAAAACTGTTTTTT
CASSPPGAGEKLFF
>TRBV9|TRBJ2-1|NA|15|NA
TGTGCCAGCAGCCCCTTTTCGGGAACCTACAATGAGCAGTTCTTC
CASSPFSGTYNEQFF
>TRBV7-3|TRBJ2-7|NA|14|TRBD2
TGTGCCAGCAGCTTAGCGGGAGGGTCCTACGAGCAGTACTTC
CASSLAGGSYEQYF
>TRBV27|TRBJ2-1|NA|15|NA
TGTGCCAGTGGCTTGGTCGCAGATTTCTACAATGAGCAGTTCTTC
CASGLVADFYNEQFF
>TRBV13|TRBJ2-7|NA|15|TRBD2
TGTGCCAGCAGCCCCGGGACTAGCGGACCTTACGAGCAGTACTTC
CASSPGTSGPYEQYF
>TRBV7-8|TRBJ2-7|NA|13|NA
TGTGCCAGCAGCCTACTGGAAGCCTACGAGCAGTACTTC
CASSLLEAYEQYF
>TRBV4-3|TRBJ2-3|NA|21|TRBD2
TGCGCCAGCAGCCAAGACTTCAGTCCCGGGACTAGCGGGAGTGGCACAGATACGCAGTATTTT
CASSQDFSPGTSGSGTDTQYF
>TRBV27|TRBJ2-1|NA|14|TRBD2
TGTGCCAGCAGTTTTCTTGGGGGGGGCAATGAGCAGTTCTTC
CASSFLGGGNEQFF
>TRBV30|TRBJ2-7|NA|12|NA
TGTGCCTGGAGTGCAGCCAACTACGAGCAGTACTTC
CAWSAANYEQYF
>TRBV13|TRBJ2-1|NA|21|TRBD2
TGTGCCAGCAGCCCCCCTTTGGGACTAGCGGGAACGGAACTTAGGGGCAATGAGCAGTTCTTC
CASSPPLGLAGTELRGNEQFF
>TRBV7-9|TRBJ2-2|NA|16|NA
TGTGCCAGCAGCCAAATCTTAACAGAAGACACCGGGGAGCTGTTTTTT
CASSQILTEDTGELFF
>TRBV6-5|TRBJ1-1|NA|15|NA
TGTGCCAGCAGTTACGGTTGGGTTGGGAACACTGAAGCTTTCTTT
CASSYGWVGNTEAFF
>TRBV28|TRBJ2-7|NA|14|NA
TGTGCCAGCAGTTCGCGGGGTCTAGCTGACGAGCAGTACTTC
CASSSRGLADEQYF
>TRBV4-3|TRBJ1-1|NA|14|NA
TGCGCCAGCAGCCCGGGGACTCTACCCCCTGAAGCTTTCTTT
CASSPGTLPPEAFF
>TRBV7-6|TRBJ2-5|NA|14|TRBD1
TGTGCCAGCAGCCCCTCACAGGGGGAAGAGACCCAGTACTTC
CASSPSQGEETQYF
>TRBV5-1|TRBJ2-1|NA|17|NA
TGCGCCAGCAGCTTGGCGGAACAGGGCTTACCCTACAATGAGCAGTTCTTC
CASSLAEQGLPYNEQFF
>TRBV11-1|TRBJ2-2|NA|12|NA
TGTGCCAGCAGCCCAAGTTCCGGGGAGCTGTTTTTT
CASSPSSGELFF
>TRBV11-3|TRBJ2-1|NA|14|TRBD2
TGTGCCAGCAGCTTCGGGCTAGCGGGACCGCAACAGTTCTTC
CASSFGLAGPQQFF
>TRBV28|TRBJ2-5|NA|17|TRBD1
TGTGCCAGCAGTTTAGCCGGGACAGGGTTTATCGGAAAGACCCAGTACTTC
CASSLAGTGFIGKTQYF
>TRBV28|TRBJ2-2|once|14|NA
TGTGCCAGCAGGCCGACAGTGAACACCGGGGAGCTGTTTTTT
CASRPTVNTGELFF
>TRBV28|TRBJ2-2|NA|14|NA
TGTGCCAGCAGTGACGGACTGACCACCGGGGAGCTGTTTTTT
CASSDGLTTGELFF